The 24 T cell receptor beta chains listed next were all sequenced from one sample in a study of blood T cell repertoires in COVID-19. Assay used: immunoSEQ multiplex PCR; TCRdb lists only in-frame clones, some missing. The sample shows around 180,000 clones, 70% to 85% of them seen only once. The source material was peripheral blood. These receptors were taken from a woman in her thirties with acute or convalescent COVID-19.

Regarding this clone: The sample holds other DNA sequences that translate to the same CDR3. The genes are TRBV9 and TRBJ1-1, with D possibly being TRBD1 (5 bases). The CDR3 has 14 residues. Deletions cut 0 bases from V and 2 bases from J, with 8 bases between. Germline loops: CDR1 SGDLS, CDR2 YYNGEE. The CDR3 loop reads CASSVAGGNTEAFF. The CDR3 bases are TGTGCCAGCAGCGTAGCGGGGGGTAACACTGAAGCTTTCTTT. Based on the CDR3 plus reference TRBV9 and TRBJ1-1, the full variable domain is DSGVTQTPKHLITATGQRVTLRCSPRSGDLSVYWYQQSLDQGLQFLIQYYNGEERAKGNILERFSAQQFPDLHSELNLSSLELGDSALYFCASSVAGGNTEAFFGQGTRLTVV.

The V gene is TRBV7-2, the J gene TRBJ2-3, with TRBD2 as a possible D gene (5 bases). CDR3 size: 13 residues. V was clipped by 5 bases and J by 6 bases, with 12 bases between them. Looked up from germline, CDR1 is SGHTA and CDR2 is FQGNSA. CDR3 region: CASSPIPGDTQYF. CDR3 bases: TGTGCCAGCAGCCCAATACCGGGGGATACGCAGTATTTT.

The rearrangement joins TRBV9 to TRBJ2-1, with TRBD2 as a possible D gene (5 bases). The CDR3 totals 17 residues. Trimming removed 1 base at V and 6 bases at J, with 20 bases between. The V gene's germline CDR1 is SGDLS and CDR2 YYNGEE. For the CDR3, the DNA is TGTGCCAGCAGCGTATCGGCCGGACTCGACCCCTCCAATGAGCAGTTCTTC. It encodes CASSVSAGLDPSNEQFF.

Comments on this clone: An end of the junction does not agree with germline; a read error may underlie this. The chain joins TRBV3-1 (or the pseudogene TRBV3-2) to TRBJ1-6, with D unresolved. Germline CDR1 is LGHDT and CDR2 is YNNKEL (reference sequence). This CDR3 is built from 15 residues. Here the CDR3 DNA reads TGTGCCAGCAGCGAAGATCCGGGCAGGAGGCGACCCCTCCACTTT. Its protein product is CASSEDPGRRRPLHF.

This clone was detected a few times. The same CDR3 can be traced to other DNA sequences in this sample. V is TRBV5-1 and J is TRBJ1-1; possibly TRBD1 for D (6 bases). V gave up 5 bases and J gave up 3 bases, with 8 bases separating them. CDR1 and CDR2 from the germline V gene are SGHRS and YFSETQ. CDR3 length: 12 residues. The CDR3 loop reads CASSTGYTEAFF. The CDR3 nucleotides read TGCGCCAGCAGTACAGGGTACACTGAAGCTTTCTTT.

The J gene is TRBJ1-2, the V gene TRBV14; 8 bases match TRBD1. CDR3 length: 15 amino acids. Trimming at V came to 3 bases and at J to 4 bases, leaving 7 bases not matched to a gene. Germline V gives CDR1 SGHDN, CDR2 FVKESK. Written as DNA, the CDR3 is TGTGCCAGCAGCCATGGACAGGGTCGGAGCTATGGCTACACCTTC. It yields the protein CASSHGQGRSYGYTF.

J is TRBJ2-2 and V is TRBV10-3; 8 nucleotides match TRBD2. The length of the CDR3 is 14 residues. CDR1 is ENHRY, CDR2 SYGVKD, per germline. V lost 10 bases, J lost 4 bases, and 8 bases stayed unmatched. Written as DNA, the CDR3 is TGTGCCACTCAGCCGGGGGGGTCCACCGGGGAGCTGTTTTTT. This gives the protein CATQPGGSTGELFF.

This clone was detected once. The gene calls are TRBV7-2 and TRBJ2-7; D is unresolved. The germline gives CDR1 SGHTA, CDR2 FQGNSA. V shed 0 bases and J shed 2 bases, with 8 bases lying between them. CDR3 length equals 14 residues. The CDR3 loop reads CASSLARQAYEQYF. In DNA, the CDR3 is TGTGCCAGCAGCTTAGCGCGGCAAGCCTACGAGCAGTACTTC.

This chain joins TRBV4-3 and TRBJ2-6; D not certain. V lost 0 bases to trimming and J lost 1 base, with 4 bases between them. This CDR3 has 15 residues. Germline V gene sequence: CDR1 LGHNA, CDR2 YSLEER. CDR3 nucleotide sequence: TGCGCCAGCAGCCAAGACGGGTCTGGGGCCAACGTCCTGACTTTC. Translating gives CASSQDGSGANVLTF.

The chain is built from TRBV12-3 or TRBV12-4 and TRBJ2-1; D perhaps matches TRBD2 (6 bases). This CDR3 has 13 amino acids. V lost 3 bases, J lost 12 bases, and 15 bases lay in between. The CDR3 nucleotides are TGTGCCAGCAGTTTCGGATCCCCCGGGGGGCAGTTCTTC. This translates into CASSFGSPGGQFF.

The genes are TRBV4-1 and TRBJ2-7; 13 bases map to TRBD2. Germline CDR1 is MGHRA and CDR2 is YSYEKL. CDR3 size: 15 residues. The V segment lost 4 bases and the J segment 3 bases; nucleotides outside the gene matches: 3. The CDR3 loop is CASSPRTSGGYEQYF. CDR3 coding DNA: TGCGCCAGCAGCCCCCGGACTAGCGGGGGCTACGAGCAGTACTTC.

The chain employs TRBV29-1 and TRBJ2-1; 8 bases agree with TRBD2. CDR1 SQVTM and CDR2 ANQGSEA come from the germline V gene. Trimming took 8 bases from V and 7 from J; bases not matched to a gene: 10. The CDR3 is 13 amino acids. CDR3 residues: CSNEGGLANEQFF. The CDR3 bases are TGCAGCAACGAAGGTGGACTAGCAAATGAGCAGTTCTTC.

This rearrangement joins TRBV6-4 to TRBJ1-5; D unresolved. In germline, CDR1 is MRHNA, CDR2 SNTAGT. The length of the CDR3 is 13 residues. Trimming removed 5 bases from V and 3 bases from J, with 8 bases in between. The CDR3 coding sequence is TGTGCCAGCAGTACTCGTCCCAATCAGCCCCAGCATTTT. Its translation: CASSTRPNQPQHF.

The rearrangement uses TRBV6-6 and TRBJ1-5; D possibly corresponds to TRBD1 (5 bases). CDR1 is MNHNY and CDR2 is SVGAGI in the germline V gene (reference sequence). The CDR3 consists of 10 residues. V gave up 10 bases and J gave up 5 bases, with 6 bases separating them. CDR3 in DNA: TGTGCCACGGGGGATCAGCCCCAGCATTTT. Residues: CATGDQPQHF.

CDR3 in DNA: TGTGCCAGCAGTTTGAGTGTCCTAAGATTGTACGAGCAGTACTTC. It specifies CASSLSVLRLYEQYF. This sequence joins TRBV28 and TRBJ2-7; D gene uncertain. V lost 3 bases and J 4 bases, leaving 16 bases between the germline ends. The CDR3 consists of 15 residues. Germline CDR1 MDHEN, CDR2 SYDVKM.

This clone was found once. This chain uses TRBV27 with TRBJ2-3; 9 bases agree with TRBD2. The J segment lost 1 base and the V segment lost 7 bases, leaving 6 bases of the junction unmatched. Per germline, CDR1 MNHEY and CDR2 SMNVEV (reference sequence). The CDR3 totals 15 residues. Here the CDR3 DNA reads TGTGCCAGCATCAGAATAGCGGGAGGCACAGATACGCAGTATTTT. Translation: CASIRIAGGTDTQYF.

V gene TRBV6-4 combines with J gene TRBJ2-1; D is unresolved. The germline V and J ends were trimmed by 5 bases and 9 bases, with 23 bases remaining between them. Germline V gene sequence: CDR1 MRHNA, CDR2 SNTAGT. The CDR3 covers 16 residues. CDR3 region: CASSPETRILGSEQFF. For the CDR3, the DNA is TGTGCCAGCAGTCCAGAAACAAGGATTCTGGGCAGTGAGCAGTTCTTC.

The chain recombines TRBV11-2 with TRBJ1-2, with TRBD1 identical over 9 bases. This CDR3 is built from 14 residues. V trimming: 5 bases; J trimming: 7 bases; junction bases outside the gene matches: 8. Germline V gene sequence: CDR1 SGHAT, CDR2 FQNNGV. The CDR3 loop is CASSIVQGATGYTF. The CDR3 region has the DNA TGTGCCAGCAGCATTGTACAGGGGGCGACTGGCTACACCTTC.

The J gene is TRBJ1-2, the V gene TRBV5-6; 7 bases are shared with TRBD1. The CDR3 runs 15 residues. Germline V lookup: CDR1 SGHDT, CDR2 YYEEEE. V gave up 3 bases and J gave up 3 bases; unmatched junction bases: 8. CDR3 DNA: TGTGCCAGCAGCTGGGGACAGAACTCTCACTATGGCTACACCTTC. Translating gives CASSWGQNSHYGYTF.

This chain uses TRBV30 with TRBJ2-1, with 8 bases matching TRBD2. CDR3 length: 15 amino acids. Germline trimming cut 4 bases from V and 3 bases from J; bases unmatched to any gene: 8. Germline V gene data show CDR1 as GTSNPN and CDR2 as SVGIG (reference sequence). The CDR3 protein is CAWTRGLAVYNEQFF. CDR3 DNA sequence: TGTGCCTGGACTAGAGGACTAGCCGTCTACAATGAGCAGTTCTTC.

This chain joins TRBV30 and TRBJ1-6; TRBD1 aligns across 7 bases. Germline V gives CDR1 GTSNPN, CDR2 SVGIG (reference sequence). Trimming at V came to 7 bases and at J to 8 bases, leaving 11 bases not matched to a gene. The CDR3 length is 14 residues. The CDR3 DNA reads TGTGCCTCGTTAACGGACAGGCTCGATTCACCCCTCCACTTT. Its protein product is CASLTDRLDSPLHF.

J is TRBJ1-5 and V is TRBV5-8; D is possibly TRBD1 (5 bases). The CDR3 is made up of 15 amino acids. The ends were cut back, 2 bases at V and 6 bases at J, with 15 bases in the middle. CDR1 and CDR2 from the germline V gene are SGHTS and YDEGEE. Here the CDR3 DNA reads TGTGCCAGCAGCTTCAGGACCCGGAGGGGTCAGCCCCAGCATTTT. Translation: CASSFRTRRGQPQHF.

The V call is TRBV11-3, the J call TRBJ2-6; possible D gene TRBD1, 5 bases. V lost 1 base and J lost 2, with 12 bases in between. From germline, CDR1 is SGHNT and CDR2 YENEEA. The CDR3 is made up of 17 amino acids. Written as DNA, the CDR3 is TGTGCCAGCAGCTTAGGGGGCCCTAGGACTGGGGCCAACGTCCTGACTTTC. Protein sequence: CASSLGGPRTGANVLTF.

This sequence joins TRBV19 and TRBJ2-1; a possible D gene is TRBD1 (5 bases). The CDR3 runs to 14 residues. The V end was cut by 3 bases, the J end by 4 bases, with 10 bases between. Germline values: CDR1 LNHDA, CDR2 SQIVND (reference sequence). The CDR3 nucleotides read TGTGCCAGTAGTATTGGGGCATGGTACAATGAGCAGTTCTTC. This encodes CASSIGAWYNEQFF.